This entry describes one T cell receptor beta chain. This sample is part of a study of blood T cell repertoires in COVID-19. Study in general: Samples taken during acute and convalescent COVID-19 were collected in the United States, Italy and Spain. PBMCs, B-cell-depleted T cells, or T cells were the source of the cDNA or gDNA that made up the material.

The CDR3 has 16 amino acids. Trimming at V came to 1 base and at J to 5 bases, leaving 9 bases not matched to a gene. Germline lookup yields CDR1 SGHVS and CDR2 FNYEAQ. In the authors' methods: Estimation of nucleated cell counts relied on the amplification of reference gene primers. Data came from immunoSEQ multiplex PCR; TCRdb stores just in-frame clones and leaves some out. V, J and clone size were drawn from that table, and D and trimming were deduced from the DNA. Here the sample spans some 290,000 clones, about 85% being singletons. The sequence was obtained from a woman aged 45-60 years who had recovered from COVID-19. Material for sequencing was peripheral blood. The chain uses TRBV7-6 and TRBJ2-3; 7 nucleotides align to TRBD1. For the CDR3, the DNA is TGTGCCAGCAGCTTAGGTGCGACAGGGTCGCAAGATACGCAGTATTTT. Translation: CASSLGATGSQDTQYF.